These T cell receptor beta chains were read from a single sample in a study of T cell repertoires in cytomegalovirus infection. For these receptors, no antigen is known. In TCRdb, the reads were re-called with MiXCR into one record per CDR3 protein. The table has about 78,000 distinct CDR3 sequences, 40% seen once. Source: CD8+ T cells from cultured PBMCs, taken from culture after CMV antigen stimulation. The source is a human donor in good health (CMV status not recorded). Some clones in this sample may be carry-over from other donors' samples. CDR3s include the opening cysteine and the closing phenylalanine or tryptophan. The D gene is left open where the match is weak. The size field is filled for only some rows; it gives once, few, many or a size class.

TRBV11-2	few	TRBD1	TRBJ2-7	TGTGCCAGCAGCTTAGCCCCGGGACAGGCCTACGAGCAGTACTTC	CASSLAPGQAYEQYF
TRBV11-2	NA	NA	TRBJ2-2	TGTGCCAGCAGCTTAGATACAGGGAACACCGGGGAGCTGTTTTTT	CASSLDTGNTGELFF
TRBV5-1	NA	NA	TRBJ2-7	TGCGCCACCTCGAAGGAGGGGACCTACGAGCAGTACTTC	CATSKEGTYEQYF
TRBV7-6	few	NA	TRBJ2-7	TGTGCCAGCAGCTCCGCCTGGGGGGCCGTCGGCGAGCAGTACTTC	CASSSAWGAVGEQYF
TRBV6-1	few	TRBD1	TRBJ2-3	TGTGCCAGCAGGGGTCAGGGGGCCCATCGCACAGATACGCAGTATTTT	CASRGQGAHRTDTQYF
TRBV7-2	many	NA	TRBJ2-1	TGTGCCAGCAGCTTAGTTCCCGGGGTTGGTTACAATGAGCAGTTCTTC	CASSLVPGVGYNEQFF
TRBV28	NA	NA	TRBJ2-5	TGTGCCAGCAGTCAACGCCAGGCTGGCGCAGAGACCCAGTACTTC	CASSQRQAGAETQYF
TRBV7-2	many	NA	TRBJ2-7	TGTGCCAGCAGCTTTATGGGGTCATCCTACGAGCAGTACTTC	CASSFMGSSYEQYF
TRBV7-2	few	TRBD1	TRBJ2-7	TGTGCCAGCACCATATGGACAGGGGGGGCCTACGAGCAGTACTTC	CASTIWTGGAYEQYF
TRBV5-1	once	NA	TRBJ2-7	TGCGCCAGCAGTACCTACGAGCAGTACTTC	CASSTYEQYF
TRBV5-6	few	NA	TRBJ1-1	TGTGCCAGCAGCGGAGGGTGGGGCATGAACACTGAAGCTTTCTTT	CASSGGWGMNTEAFF
TRBV11-2	NA	NA	TRBJ2-3	TGTGCCAGCAGCCCCCCCAGGGGTTTTACAGATACGCAGTATTTT	CASSPPRGFTDTQYF
TRBV6-6	NA	NA	TRBJ1-5	TGTGCCAGCAGTTATGGGGTAGCGGGTAACAATCAGCCCCAGCATTTT	CASSYGVAGNNQPQHF
TRBV6-5	NA	TRBD2	TRBJ2-7	TGTGCCAGCAGTTACTCCGCACTAGCGGGAACCTACGAGCAGTACTTC	CASSYSALAGTYEQYF
TRBV7-2	NA	TRBD1	TRBJ1-5	TGTGCCAGCAGCGACGTCGGACAGGGATATTATAGCAATCAGCCCCAGCATTTT	CASSDVGQGYYSNQPQHF
TRBV27	NA	NA	TRBJ1-1	TGTGCCAGCAGTTCAGGGGCCAGAACTGAAGCTTTCTTT	CASSSGARTEAFF
TRBV7-6	NA	TRBD2	TRBJ2-1	TGTGCCAGCAGCCTAGGACTAGCGGGGGGCCTTTACAATGAGCAGTTCTTC	CASSLGLAGGLYNEQFF
TRBV11-2	NA	NA	TRBJ2-6	TGTGCCAGCAGCTCCACTATTACAGCTGACCCAACGGGATTTCGTGGGGCCAACGTCCTGACTTTC	CASSSTITADPTGFRGANVLTF
TRBV11-3	NA	NA	TRBJ2-1	TGTGCCAGCAGCTTAGGGGGCCTAGCCTCGGGTAATGAGCAGTTCTTC	CASSLGGLASGNEQFF
TRBV7-6	NA	NA	TRBJ1-1	TGTGCCAGCAGCCAAACTCGGGGGAACACTGAAGCTTTCTTT	CASSQTRGNTEAFF
TRBV11-2	few	TRBD1	TRBJ2-7	TGTGCCAGCAGCATCCCGGGACAGGGCTCCTACGAGCAGTACTTC	CASSIPGQGSYEQYF
TRBV2	NA	NA	TRBJ2-7	TGTGCCAGCAGTGATCTTGGGGGTGAGCAGTACTTC	CASSDLGGEQYF
TRBV7-2	NA	NA	TRBJ1-6	TGTGCCAGCAGCGACCGTTCCGCCCAGAGCTCCTATAATTCACCCCTCCACTTT	CASSDRSAQSSYNSPLHF
TRBV18	NA	NA	TRBJ2-7	TGTGCCAGCTCCCGGGACGGACCCGGGGGGCAGTACTTC	CASSRDGPGGQYF
TRBV24-1	few	NA	TRBJ2-3	TGTGCCACCAGGGGCCCTAGCACAGATACGCAGTATTTT	CATRGPSTDTQYF
TRBV9	NA	NA	TRBJ1-1	TGTGCCAGCAGCCCAGCCCCAGGGGTCACTGAAGCTTTCTTT	CASSPAPGVTEAFF
TRBV11-2	once	TRBD2	TRBJ2-1	TGTGCCAGCAGCTCGAGGACTAGCGGGGGATCGTATGAGCAGTTCTTC	CASSSRTSGGSYEQFF
TRBV27	NA	NA	TRBJ2-7	TGTGCCAGCAGTTTAGGGGGCCCAGGAGTATCCGAGCAGTACTTC	CASSLGGPGVSEQYF
TRBV12-3/TRBV12-4	NA	NA	TRBJ1-3	TGTGCCAGCAGTGGTGGAAACACCATATATTTT	CASSGGNTIYF
TRBV7-2	NA	TRBD1	TRBJ1-3	TGTGCCAGCAGCTTAGCCTGGACAGGGATAAACACCATATATTTT	CASSLAWTGINTIYF
TRBV6-5	NA	NA	TRBJ2-3	TGTGCCGGCAGTGCCGACACTGCCGATACGCAGTATTTT	CAGSADTADTQYF
TRBV7-9	few	NA	TRBJ2-7	TGTGCCAGCAGCCCCGACTCACGGGAGCAGTACTTC	CASSPDSREQYF
TRBV7-8	NA	TRBD1	TRBJ1-1	TGTGCCAGCAGCTTAGAAGACAGGGGGAAAACTGAAGCTTTCTTT	CASSLEDRGKTEAFF
TRBV6-1	NA	TRBD2	TRBJ2-1	TGTGCCAGCAGTCTCCGTTTGGGGGGGTACAATGAGCAGTTCTTC	CASSLRLGGYNEQFF
TRBV7-9	many	NA	TRBJ2-5	TGTGCCAGCAGCTTATTGGGGGCACAAGAGACCCAGTACTTC	CASSLLGAQETQYF
TRBV6-1	NA	NA	TRBJ1-4	TGTGCCAGCAGTGAAAAGATGGGACCTCGGGTGGAAAAACTGTTTTTT	CASSEKMGPRVEKLFF
TRBV7-3	NA	TRBD1	TRBJ2-1	TGTGCCAGCAGCTTAATAGGGACAGGGGCCTACAATGAGCAGTTCTTC	CASSLIGTGAYNEQFF
TRBV7-9	NA	TRBD1	TRBJ2-7	TGTGCCAGCAGCCGTGAGGGGGCGGACGGGCTCTACGAGCAGTACTTC	CASSREGADGLYEQYF
TRBV29-1	NA	NA	TRBJ2-7	TGCAGCGTTGAATATGGGTTAGAGCAGTACTTC	CSVEYGLEQYF
TRBV6-5	few	NA	TRBJ1-6	TGTGCCAGCAGTTACTCACATGGGGACCTCCTTAATTCACCCCTCCACTTT	CASSYSHGDLLNSPLHF
TRBV4-1	few	NA	TRBJ2-2	TGCGCCAGCAGCCAAGTCTTTAAGAACACCGGGGAGCTGTTTTTT	CASSQVFKNTGELFF